Each of the 29 T cell receptor beta chains below was sequenced from the same sample in a study of CD8+ T cells in alopecia areata. Described treatment: oral pan-JAK inhibitor, 5-10 mg twice daily. RNA extraction and reverse transcription yielded cDNA as sequencing template. Sequenced by immunoSEQ multiplex PCR; TCRdb stores in-frame clones only, minus some. The sample has 150,000 to 200,000 clones; approximately 52% are singletons. The sequenced sample was CD4+ T cells sorted from blood, obtained around week 55, from a patient treated with tofacitinib. These receptors were obtained from a human donor with alopecia areata.

The rearrangement uses TRBV2 and TRBJ2-1; D could derive from TRBD1 or TRBD2 (5 bases each). The V end was cut by 3 bases, the J end by 6 bases, with 15 bases between. The CDR3 is 15 residues long. The V gene's germline CDR1 is SNHLY and CDR2 FYNNEI. The CDR3 here is CASSDGLGGTNEQFF. The CDR3 bases are TGTGCCAGCAGTGACGGACTTGGGGGTACCAATGAGCAGTTCTTC.

The chain combines TRBV27 with TRBJ1-1; perhaps TRBD1 as D (6 bases). The CDR3 is 15 amino acids. The germline CDR1 and CDR2 sequences are MNHEY and SMNVEV (reference sequence). The V end was cut by 5 bases, the J end by 8 bases, with 21 bases between. The CDR3 reads CASSQLWTEPREAFF. The CDR3 DNA reads TGTGCCAGCAGTCAACTTTGGACAGAACCAAGAGAAGCTTTCTTT.

This clone has a single count. The V and J genes are TRBV7-2 and TRBJ2-1; the match to TRBD1 covers 7 bases. The CDR3 has 13 residues. The germline gives CDR1 SGHTA, CDR2 FQGNSA. After removal of 5 bases from V and 4 bases from J, the junction contained 2 bases not matched to a gene. CDR3 region: CASSRTGYNEQFF. Written as DNA, the CDR3 is TGTGCCAGCAGCAGGACAGGATACAATGAGCAGTTCTTC.

A few counts support this clone. The rearrangement joins TRBV19 to TRBJ1-6; the D is unclear. Trimming removed 3 bases from V and 5 bases from J, with 5 bases in between. The CDR3 is 13 amino acids. Germline-derived CDR1 and CDR2 are LNHDA and SQIVND (reference sequence). The CDR3 here is CASSIRHNSPLHF. In DNA form, the CDR3 reads TGTGCCAGTAGTATCCGGCATAATTCACCCCTCCACTTT.

This chain connects TRBV5-1 to TRBJ2-3, with 8 nucleotides matching TRBD2. CDR1 is SGHRS and CDR2 is YFSETQ in the germline V gene. The CDR3 contains 14 residues. After removal of 5 bases from V and 4 bases from J, the junction contained 6 bases not matched to a gene. The CDR3 sequence is CASSRGGAADTQYF. The CDR3 coding sequence is TGCGCCAGCAGTCGGGGGGGCGCGGCAGATACGCAGTATTTT.

This clone was detected only once. The genes are TRBV15 and TRBJ1-5; no clear D gene. The ends were cut back, 0 bases at V and 6 bases at J, with 3 bases in the middle. CDR3 length: 12 residues. Looked up from germline, CDR1 is LNHNV and CDR2 is YYDKDF (reference sequence). CDR3 sequence (DNA): TGTGCCACCAGCAGAGATGGTCAGCCCCAGCATTTT. This gives the protein CATSRDGQPQHF.

This chain uses TRBV7-8 with TRBJ1-4; TRBD1 is a possible D gene (6 bases). Trimming left V 3 bases short and J 5 bases short, with 10 bases between. The V gene's germline CDR1 is SGHVS and CDR2 FQNEAQ. This CDR3 has 14 amino acids. The DNA of the CDR3 is TGTGCCAGCAGCTTGGACAGACCAAATGAAAAACTGTTTTTT. Residues: CASSLDRPNEKLFF.

V gene TRBV7-2 combines with J gene TRBJ2-7; D might be TRBD2 (6 bases). Per germline, CDR1 SGHTA and CDR2 FQGNSA. The CDR3 spans 15 residues. Trimming removed 1 base from V and 0 bases from J, with 10 bases in between. The CDR3 sequence is CASSLGWDFSYEQYF. The CDR3 DNA sequence: TGTGCCAGCAGCTTAGGGTGGGACTTCTCCTACGAGCAGTACTTC.

The J gene is TRBJ1-2, the V gene TRBV4-1; 7 nucleotides line up with TRBD1. This CDR3 has 13 amino acids. After removal of 8 bases from V and 4 bases from J, the junction contained 7 bases not matched to a gene. CDR1 is MGHRA, CDR2 YSYEKL, per germline. CDR3 bases: TGCGCCAGCTCCCCGACAGGGATCTATGGCTACACCTTC. Its protein product is CASSPTGIYGYTF.

This clone has a handful of counts. The gene calls are TRBV4-1 and TRBJ2-3; D is unresolved. V lost 3 bases and J lost 8, with 12 bases in between. The germline V gene encodes CDR1 MGHRA and CDR2 YSYEKL. CDR3 length: 13 residues. DNA of the CDR3: TGCGCCAGCAGCCATCCCGACTCATCTACGCAGTATTTT. Its protein product is CASSHPDSSTQYF.

This chain joins TRBV9 and TRBJ2-1, with D unclear. The CDR3 has 12 amino acids. The V gene's germline CDR1 is SGDLS and CDR2 YYNGEE. The V end was cut by 2 bases, the J end by 3 bases, with 3 bases between. The CDR3 bases are TGTGCCAGCAGCGTGGGCTACAATGAGCAGTTCTTC. This sequence encodes CASSVGYNEQFF.

The genes are TRBV9 and TRBJ2-1; D unclear. The V gene lost 2 bases and the J gene lost 0 bases, with 12 bases spanning the gap. Germline CDR1 reads SGDLS; CDR2 reads YYNGEE. This CDR3 comprises 16 residues. CDR3 loop: CASSVLGVSSYNEQFF. The CDR3 nucleotides are TGTGCCAGCAGCGTTCTGGGCGTTAGCTCCTACAATGAGCAGTTCTTC.

The J gene is TRBJ2-5, the V gene TRBV28, with D unresolved. This CDR3 has 14 residues. Germline V gives CDR1 MDHEN, CDR2 SYDVKM. The V end was cut by 5 bases, the J end by 5 bases, with 15 bases between. The CDR3 sequence is CASSRGPGEETQYF. CDR3 DNA sequence: TGTGCCAGCAGTAGAGGCCCTGGTGAGGAGACCCAGTACTTC.

This chain connects TRBV27 to TRBJ2-1, with a tentative D call TRBD1 (6 bases). The CDR3 length is 12 residues. V was shortened by 4 bases and J by 10 bases, with 11 bases between the two germline ends. From germline, CDR1 is MNHEY and CDR2 SMNVEV (reference sequence). The CDR3 reads CASSYREGEQFF. In DNA, the CDR3 is TGTGCCAGCAGTTACAGGGAAGGCGAGCAGTTCTTC.

J is TRBJ2-7 and V is TRBV4-1; weak D call: TRBD1 (5 bases). The CDR3 extends over 15 amino acids. V lost 3 bases and J 2 bases, leaving 14 bases between the germline ends. Germline-derived CDR1 and CDR2 are MGHRA and YSYEKL. The CDR3 nucleotides are TGCGCCAGCAGCCAGGGGATTACAGGACCCTACGAGCAGTACTTC. Translated: CASSQGITGPYEQYF.

This chain connects TRBV2 to TRBJ2-5, with D uncertain. Germline lookup yields CDR1 SNHLY and CDR2 FYNNEI. This CDR3 contains 10 residues. The ends were cut back, 7 bases at V and 5 bases at J, with 5 bases in the middle. DNA of the CDR3: TGTGCCAGCAACGGGGAGACCCAGTACTTC. Translating it yields CASNGETQYF.

The CDR3 here is CASSLGIRPNEKLFF. The DNA of the CDR3 is TGTGCCAGCAGCTTAGGGATAAGGCCTAATGAAAAACTGTTTTTT. The chain recombines TRBV7-9 with TRBJ1-4; D unresolved. Germline V lookup: CDR1 SEHNR, CDR2 FQNEAQ (reference sequence). V shed 1 base and J shed 3 bases, with 9 bases lying between them. The CDR3 totals 15 residues.

CDR3 nucleotide sequence: TGTGCCAGCAGCACAGCGGGTGGCTATGGCTACACCTTC. This sequence encodes CASSTAGGYGYTF. V is TRBV25-1 and J is TRBJ1-2; no definite D call. Germline values: CDR1 MGHDK, CDR2 SYGVNS. CDR3 length: 13 amino acids. V lost 6 bases and J 4 bases, leaving 12 bases between the germline ends.

The chain couples TRBV15 to TRBJ2-6; D is undetermined. Trimming cost V 9 bases and J 3 bases, with 12 bases left between them. This CDR3 region has 14 residues. CDR1 LNHNV and CDR2 YYDKDF come from the germline V gene (reference sequence). This CDR3 reads CATSSLSGANVLTF. The CDR3 bases are TGTGCCACTTCGTCCTTGAGTGGGGCCAACGTCCTGACTTTC.

There are a few counts of this clone. The chain has TRBV2 and TRBJ2-3, with 8 positions matching TRBD2. CDR3 length: 16 residues. Unmatched junction bases numbered 10, after V lost 5 bases and J lost 3 bases. In germline, CDR1 is SNHLY, CDR2 FYNNEI. The CDR3 bases are TGTGCCAGCAGTCCCCGGGTAGCGGGGATGACAGATACGCAGTATTTT. Encoded protein: CASSPRVAGMTDTQYF.

J is TRBJ1-1 and V is TRBV29-1, with unresolved D. V gave up 4 bases and J gave up 4 bases, with 13 bases separating them. CDR1 and CDR2 (germline): SQVTM, ANQGSEA. The CDR3 consists of 13 residues. CDR3 sequence: CSVAASWGTEAFF. CDR3 coding DNA: TGCAGCGTTGCAGCATCATGGGGCACTGAAGCTTTCTTT.

This sequence joins TRBV6-5 and TRBJ1-1; no definite D call. Germline CDR1 and CDR2: MNHEY and SVGAGI. The CDR3 runs 15 residues. V lost 8 bases to trimming and J lost 0 bases, with 16 bases between them. This CDR3 is CASSGWAGMNTEAFF. CDR3 sequence (DNA): TGTGCCAGCTCCGGATGGGCAGGCATGAACACTGAAGCTTTCTTT.

Only one count was recorded for this clone. The rearrangement uses TRBV30 and TRBJ1-6, with a tentative D call TRBD1 (6 bases). Trimming took 1 base from V and 8 from J, leaving 15 bases between them. The CDR3 is made up of 15 amino acids. Germline CDR1 reads GTSNPN; CDR2 reads SVGIG (reference sequence). In DNA, the CDR3 is TGTGCCTGGAGTGCCCCGGGGGCGGGAGATTCACCCCTCCACTTT. This codes for CAWSAPGAGDSPLHF.

This clone appeared a few times. The V and J genes are TRBV10-3 and TRBJ2-2; D not certain. This CDR3 spans 14 amino acids. V dropped 3 bases and J dropped 1 base, with 6 bases sitting between them. Germline CDR1 reads ENHRY; CDR2 reads SYGVKD. CDR3: CAISEIRNTGELFF. CDR3 coding DNA: TGTGCCATCAGTGAAATTCGGAACACCGGGGAGCTGTTTTTT.

The CDR3: CAVRDRASYEQYF. DNA of the CDR3: TGTGCCGTCCGGGACAGGGCCTCCTACGAGCAGTACTTC. The chain links TRBV30 to TRBJ2-7; 9 nucleotides match TRBD1. The trim removed 8 bases at V and 0 bases at J, leaving 5 bases unmatched. The germline V gene encodes CDR1 GTSNPN and CDR2 SVGIG (reference sequence). There are 13 residues in the CDR3. Full variable domain (outside the CDR3, taken from reference TRBV30 and TRBJ2-7): SQTIHQWPATLVQPVGSPLSLECTVEGTSNPNLYWYRQAAGRGLQLLFYSVGIGQISSEVPQNLSASRPQDRQFILSSKKLLLSDSGFYLCAVRDRASYEQYFGPGTRLTVT.

The gene calls are TRBV9 and TRBJ1-2; no clear D gene. The CDR3 runs 14 residues. Between the trimmed V and J ends, which lost 0 bases and 7 bases, there was a span of 13 bases. Germline loops: CDR1 SGDLS, CDR2 YYNGEE. The DNA for the CDR3 is TGTGCCAGCAGCGTAGACAGTTTTGGCGGTGGCTACACCTTC. This gives the protein CASSVDSFGGGYTF.

This rearrangement joins TRBV6-5 to TRBJ1-1, with 7 nucleotides matching TRBD1. The CDR3 totals 15 residues. The V and J ends lost 6 bases and 7 bases, in that order; junction bases with no gene match: 14. Germline V gives CDR1 MNHEY, CDR2 SVGAGI. The CDR3 nucleotides are TGTGCCAGCAGGGCCAGGACAGGACTTAACTATGAAGCTTTCTTT. Protein sequence: CASRARTGLNYEAFF.

The chain recombines TRBV18 with TRBJ1-6; D gene uncertain. Germline V gene data show CDR1 as KGHSH and CDR2 as LQKENI. Trimming removed 3 bases from V and 7 bases from J, with 13 bases in between. CDR3 size: 15 residues. CDR3 in DNA: TGTGCCAGCTCACCTCGAGGAAGGGAAAATTCACCCCTCCACTTT. Encoded protein: CASSPRGRENSPLHF.

CDR3 in amino acids: CASSLGQGNWDTQYF. CDR3 nucleotides: TGCGCCAGCAGCCTTGGACAGGGCAATTGGGATACGCAGTATTTT. V usage is TRBV4-1 and J usage is TRBJ2-3; 8 positions agree with TRBD1. The CDR3 sequence is 15 residues long. From germline, CDR1 is MGHRA and CDR2 YSYEKL. Germline trimming cut 4 bases from V and 6 bases from J; bases unmatched to any gene: 9.